The rows below give T cell receptor beta chains drawn from one sample of a study of blood T cells in healthy people across ages. Using its own MiXCR run on the 5' RACE reads, TCRdb lists one record per CDR3 protein. Found here are over 1,500,000 distinct CDR3 sequences, just under 50% of them singletons; the top ten hold approximately 2%. Sequencing input: blood. The source is a woman aged 40 to 49 in good health. CDR3s leave out the opening cysteine and the closing phenylalanine or tryptophan. D genes are given only for firm matches. Expanded clones are given a class, and other clones once, few, many or no size at all.

TRBV7-2 | NA | once | ASSLLGGPIGF
TRBV2 | TRBD1 | NA | ASIDRGGETQY
TRBV20-1 | NA | NA | SAYGTGSYNEQF
TRBV7-2 | NA | few | ASSLGDTFNQPQH
TRBV20-1 | NA | NA | SARDQGEMNTEAF
TRBV5-1 | NA | few | ASSLRERTATSTDTQY
TRBV29-1 | TRBD1 | NA | SVEPTGVIYGYT
TRBV6-2/TRBV6-3 | TRBD2 | NA | ASSPLGLEETQY
TRBV6-1 | NA | few | ASIPVRAAITSEQF
TRBV12-3/TRBV12-4 | NA | few | ASSFRQEITDTQY
TRBV20-1 | TRBD1 | NA | SAEGGRGYQPQH
TRBV7-2 | NA | NA | ASSLVDVGNNEQF
TRBV6-5 | NA | NA | ASRINRGGIGETQY
TRBV4-2 | NA | once | ASSQYREQF
TRBV12-3/TRBV12-4 | NA | few | ASSFQGPYDEQY
TRBV6-6 | NA | NA | ASRLQENIQY
TRBV20-1 | TRBD2 | NA | SARVGLAGRDTDTQY
TRBV29-1 | NA | few | SVASTGVTEAF
TRBV20-1 | NA | NA | SVAWGHSQETQY
TRBV7-6 | TRBD1 | NA | ASSNKGGDRVGWTYNEQF
TRBV13 | NA | NA | ASSPQTPNYGYT
TRBV27 | NA | few | ASSKGYDNSPLH